This entry describes one T cell receptor beta chain. The target antigen is unknown. Described treatment: roughly 10-day PBMC culture with coronavirus spike peptide pools or control peptides (ViraFEST assay). With the Oncomine TCR Beta short-read assay, DNA from cultured CD4+ T cells was sequenced. Each CDR3 protein gets one entry after TCRdb re-called the PCR reads with MiXCR. The sample lists under 15,000 distinct CDR3 sequences, about 30% occurring once. The CDR3 totals 14 residues. Trimming removed 6 bases from V and 1 base from J, with 13 bases in between. CDR1 is DFQATT and CDR2 is SNEGSKA in the germline V gene (reference sequence). The sample comes from a study of vaccination and CD4 T cells after COVID-19. Looking at the study overall: A CEFX pool, an HIV-1 Nef pool, or else no peptide went into the control cultures.

V is TRBV20-1 and J is TRBJ1-3; TRBD1 might be the D (5 bases). The source of this sequence is a human donor with COVID-19. The specimen was cultured CD4+ T cells from blood. This chain's CDR3 is CSAEQDQSGNTIYF. In DNA form, the CDR3 reads TGCAGTGCAGAACAGGACCAATCTGGAAACACCATATATTTT.